This TCR beta chain was profiled in a study of blood T cell repertoires in COVID-19. Study background: T cells, B-cell-depleted T cells, or PBMCs supplied cDNA or gDNA.

The repertoire was sequenced with immunoSEQ multiplex PCR; TCRdb's copy has only in-frame clones and lacks some. The data contain about 120,000 clones, about four fifths of them singletons. With V trimmed by 3 bases and J by 5 bases, 5 bases remained unmatched. This CDR3 contains 14 residues. Germline CDR1 reads SGHTA; CDR2 reads FQGTGA. The chain has TRBV7-3 and TRBJ2-3, with 7 positions matching TRBD2. Material: peripheral blood. This receptor was obtained from a man aged 30-40 years with COVID-19, enrolled during active disease. This chain's CDR3 is CASSFGGLGDTQYF. DNA of the CDR3: TGTGCCAGCAGCTTCGGGGGGTTAGGAGATACGCAGTATTTT.